The next 8 T cell receptor beta chains were all read from a single sample in a study of brain T cells in children with intractable seizures. TCRdb's table, derived via immunoSEQ multiplex PCR, lists solely in-frame clones and lacks some. The profile shows over 7,000 clones, 69% of them singletons. Surgery cases with the highest brain T cell transcript signatures were chosen for sequencing. The starting material was resected brain tissue, obtained at surgery. The receptor set was obtained from a girl aged 2-10 years with tuberous sclerosis and intractable seizures.

This chain uses TRBV27 with TRBJ2-3; the D gene is possibly TRBD2 (6 bases). Trimming stripped 4 bases from V and 0 bases from J, with 14 bases between. The CDR3 loop spans 16 amino acids. Germline loops: CDR1 MNHEY, CDR2 SMNVEV (reference sequence). In DNA, the CDR3 is TGTGCCAGCAGTTCCTTACCAGCGGGCAGCACAGATACGCAGTATTTT. It specifies CASSSLPAGSTDTQYF.

The chain carries TRBV7-2 and TRBJ2-7, with 8 bases that match TRBD1. CDR1 is SGHTA and CDR2 is FQGNSA in the germline V gene. After removal of 3 bases from V and 6 bases from J, the junction contained 4 bases not matched to a gene. CDR3 length: 13 amino acids. CDR3 protein: CASSLYRGAEQYV. In DNA, the CDR3 is TGTGCCAGCAGCTTGTACAGGGGGGCCGAGCAGTACGTC.

The chain links TRBV12-3 or TRBV12-4 to TRBJ2-7; no clear D. This CDR3 spans 13 amino acids. Trimming took off 1 base at V and 0 bases at J, with 4 bases between the two ends. CDR3 nucleotides: TGTGCCAGCAGTTTAGACAGCTCCTACGAGCAGTACTTC. Protein product: CASSLDSSYEQYF.

The J gene is TRBJ2-5, the V gene TRBV3-1 (or the pseudogene TRBV3-2), with no clear D. V was trimmed by 0 bases and J by 3 bases, leaving 14 bases between them. The CDR3 sequence is 16 residues long. Germline V CDR1 and CDR2: LGHDT, YNNKEL (reference sequence). CDR3 DNA sequence: TGTGCCAGCAGCCAAGATGAGTGGAGAGGAGAAGAGACCCAGTACTTC. It encodes CASSQDEWRGEETQYF.

The V and J genes are TRBV7-8 and TRBJ1-6; TRBD1 is a possible D gene (6 bases). V was clipped by 2 bases and J by 3 bases, with 20 bases between them. Germline CDR1 SGHVS, CDR2 FQNEAQ. This CDR3 contains 19 residues. The CDR3 DNA reads as TGTGCCAGCAGCTTATGGGGGGCCCGGACAACAAACTATAATTCACCCCTCCACTTT. This codes for CASSLWGARTTNYNSPLHF.

This chain connects TRBV10-3 to TRBJ2-3; possibly TRBD2 for D (5 bases). The V end was cut by 4 bases, the J end by 6 bases, with 32 bases between. CDR1 is ENHRY and CDR2 is SYGVKD in the germline V gene. The CDR3 covers 20 residues. In nucleotides, the CDR3 is TGTGCCATCAGTGTTTTCTCCTACTCGGGAAGCCGTCACGATGGCGATACGCAGTATTTT. Translated, it gives CAISVFSYSGSRHDGDTQYF.

The V gene is TRBV7-2, the J gene TRBJ1-2, with 9 bases identical to TRBD1. The CDR3 is made up of 15 amino acids. Looked up from germline, CDR1 is SGHTA and CDR2 is FQGNSA. V shed 0 bases, J shed 7 bases, and the junction held 6 bases outside the gene matches. CDR3: CASSLAPTGGGGYTF. The CDR3 DNA sequence: TGTGCCAGCAGCTTAGCTCCGACAGGGGGTGGTGGCTACACCTTC.

The genes are TRBV6-2 or TRBV6-3 and TRBJ1-2; D gene unclear. The CDR3 extends over 13 amino acids. V lost 5 bases and J lost 4, with 11 bases in between. Germline-derived CDR1 and CDR2 are MNHEY and SVGEGT. CDR3 region: CASSEPAIYGYTF. The CDR3 DNA is TGTGCCAGCAGTGAGCCGGCCATCTATGGCTACACCTTC.